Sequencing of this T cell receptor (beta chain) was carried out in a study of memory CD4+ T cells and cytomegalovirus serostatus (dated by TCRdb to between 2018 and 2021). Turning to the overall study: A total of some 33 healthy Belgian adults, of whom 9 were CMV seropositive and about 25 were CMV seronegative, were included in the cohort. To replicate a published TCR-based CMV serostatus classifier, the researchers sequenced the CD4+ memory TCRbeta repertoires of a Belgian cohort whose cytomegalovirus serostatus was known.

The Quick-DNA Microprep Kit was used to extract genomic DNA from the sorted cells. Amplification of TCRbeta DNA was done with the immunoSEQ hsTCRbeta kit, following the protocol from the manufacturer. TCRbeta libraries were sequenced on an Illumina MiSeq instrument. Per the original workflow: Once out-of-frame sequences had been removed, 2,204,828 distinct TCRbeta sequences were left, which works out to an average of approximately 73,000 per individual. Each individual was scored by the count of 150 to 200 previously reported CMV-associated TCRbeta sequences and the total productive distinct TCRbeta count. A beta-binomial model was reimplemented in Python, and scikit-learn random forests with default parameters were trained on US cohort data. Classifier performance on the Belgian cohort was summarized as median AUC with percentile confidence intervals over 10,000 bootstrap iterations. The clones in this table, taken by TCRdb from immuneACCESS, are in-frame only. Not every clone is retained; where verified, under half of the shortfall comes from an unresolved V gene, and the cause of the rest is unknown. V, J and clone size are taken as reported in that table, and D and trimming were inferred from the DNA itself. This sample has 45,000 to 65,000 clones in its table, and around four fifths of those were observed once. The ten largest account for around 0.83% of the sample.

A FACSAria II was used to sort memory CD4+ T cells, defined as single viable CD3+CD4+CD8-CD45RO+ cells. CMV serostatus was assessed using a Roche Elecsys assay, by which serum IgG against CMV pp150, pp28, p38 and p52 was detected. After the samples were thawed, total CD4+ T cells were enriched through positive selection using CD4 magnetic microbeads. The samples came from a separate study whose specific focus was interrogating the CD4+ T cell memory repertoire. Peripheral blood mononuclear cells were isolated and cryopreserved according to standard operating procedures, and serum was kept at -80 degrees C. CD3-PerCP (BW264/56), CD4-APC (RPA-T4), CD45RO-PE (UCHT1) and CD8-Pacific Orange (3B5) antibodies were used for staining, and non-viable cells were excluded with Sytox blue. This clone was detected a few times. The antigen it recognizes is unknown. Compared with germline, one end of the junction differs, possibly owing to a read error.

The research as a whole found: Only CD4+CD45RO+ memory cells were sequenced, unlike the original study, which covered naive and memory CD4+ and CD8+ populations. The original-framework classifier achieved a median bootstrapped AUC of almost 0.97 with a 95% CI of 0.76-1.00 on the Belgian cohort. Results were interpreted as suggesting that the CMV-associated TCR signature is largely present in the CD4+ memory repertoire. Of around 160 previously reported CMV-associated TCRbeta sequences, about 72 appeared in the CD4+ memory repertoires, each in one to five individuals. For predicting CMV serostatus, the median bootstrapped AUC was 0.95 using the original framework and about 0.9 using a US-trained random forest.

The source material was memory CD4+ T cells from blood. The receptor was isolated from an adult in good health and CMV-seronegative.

The nucleotide sequence is given as TGCGCCAGCAACTTGAAGGTTACAGATACGCAGTATTTT. This yields the protein CASNLKVTDTQYF. The V and J segments used are TRBV5-1 and TRBJ2-3; the D gene cannot be named for sure. CDR1 is given as SGHRS and CDR2 as YFSETQ, both from the germline V gene. The CDR3 has 13 amino acids, counting the end cysteine and phenylalanine. Only CDR3 DNA remains: 39 bases, in frame from the first base.